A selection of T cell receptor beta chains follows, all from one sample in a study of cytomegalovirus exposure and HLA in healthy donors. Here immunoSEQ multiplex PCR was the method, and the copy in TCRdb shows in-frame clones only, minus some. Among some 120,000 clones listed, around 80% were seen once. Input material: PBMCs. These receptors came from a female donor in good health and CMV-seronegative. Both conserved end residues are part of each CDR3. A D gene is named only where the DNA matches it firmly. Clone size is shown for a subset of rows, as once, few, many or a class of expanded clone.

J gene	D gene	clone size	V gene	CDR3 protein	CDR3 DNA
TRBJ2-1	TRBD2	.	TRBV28	CASSFRGRVNEQFF	TGTGCCAGCAGTTTTCGGGGGAGGGTGAATGAGCAGTTCTTC
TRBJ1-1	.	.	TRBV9	CASSAGVANTEAFF	TGTGCCAGCAGCGCCGGGGTCGCGAACACTGAAGCTTTCTTT
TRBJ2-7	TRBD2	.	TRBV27	CASSLLGTSGGLSSYEQYF	TGTGCCAGCAGTCTACTGGGGACTAGCGGGGGGTTAAGCTCCTACGAGCAGTACTTC
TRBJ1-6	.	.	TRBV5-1	CASSLGQGVTPLHF	TGCGCCAGCAGCTTGGGCCAGGGTGTGACACCCCTCCACTTT
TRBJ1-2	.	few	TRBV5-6	CASSSTGPGKYGYTF	TGTGCCAGCAGCTCGACAGGCCCTGGTAAATATGGCTACACCTTC
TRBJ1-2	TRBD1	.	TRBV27	CASSQTGNGYTF	TGTGCCAGCAGTCAGACAGGGAATGGCTACACCTTC
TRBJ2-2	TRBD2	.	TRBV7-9	CATSRGGGTGELFF	TGTGCCACCTCGCGGGGGGGCGGCACCGGGGAGCTGTTTTTT
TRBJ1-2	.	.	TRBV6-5	CASSFAGRNYGYTF	TGTGCCAGCAGTTTCGCAGGGCGGAACTATGGCTACACCTTC
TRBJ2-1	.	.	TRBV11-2	CASSLGQGTNEQFF	TGTGCCAGCAGCTTAGGGCAGGGAACCAATGAGCAGTTCTTC
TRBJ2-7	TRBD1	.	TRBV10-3	CAIRVRTGPSYEQYF	TGTGCCATCAGGGTGCGGACAGGGCCTTCCTACGAGCAGTACTTC
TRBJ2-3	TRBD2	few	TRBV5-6	CASSPAGLGVIDTQYF	TGTGCCAGCAGCCCGGCCGGACTAGGAGTGATAGATACGCAGTATTTT
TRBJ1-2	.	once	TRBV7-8	CASSLFSSEGLEGYTF	TGTGCCAGCAGCTTGTTCTCGTCGGAGGGGCTTGAAGGCTACACCTTC
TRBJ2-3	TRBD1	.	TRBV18	CASSPYTGAVADTQYF	TGTGCCAGCTCACCGTATACAGGGGCTGTCGCAGATACGCAGTATTTT
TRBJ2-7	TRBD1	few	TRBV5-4	CASSSDRAHEQYF	TGTGCCAGCAGCTCTGACAGGGCACACGAGCAGTACTTC
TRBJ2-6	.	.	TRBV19	CASSIELDAGANVLTF	TGTGCCAGTAGTATAGAGCTAGACGCTGGGGCCAACGTCCTGACTTTC
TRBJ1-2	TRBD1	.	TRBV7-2	CASSLDGTGGVSAYGYTF	TGTGCCAGCAGCTTAGATGGGACAGGAGGGGTTTCAGCCTATGGCTACACCTTC
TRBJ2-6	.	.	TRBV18	CASSPGILSGANVLTF	TGTGCCAGCTCACCAGGCATCCTCTCTGGGGCCAACGTCCTGACTTTC
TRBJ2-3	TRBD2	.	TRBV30	CAWTFGGGAADTQYF	TGTGCCTGGACCTTTGGCGGGGGGGCGGCAGATACGCAGTATTTT
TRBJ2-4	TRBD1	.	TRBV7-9	CASSPGTGTDKNIQYF	TGTGCCAGCAGCCCCGGGACAGGGACGGACAAAAACATTCAGTACTTC
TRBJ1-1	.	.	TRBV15	CATSRDRESTEAFF	TGTGCCACCAGCAGAGACCGGGAATCCACTGAAGCTTTCTTT
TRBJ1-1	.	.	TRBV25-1	CASSTKMDSKTEAFF	TGTGCCAGCAGCACAAAGATGGACAGTAAAACTGAAGCTTTCTTT
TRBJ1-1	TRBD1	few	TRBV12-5	CASGKGTGVSVSEAFF	TGTGCTAGTGGCAAAGGGACAGGGGTCTCGGTATCTGAAGCTTTCTTT
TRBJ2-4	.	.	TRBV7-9	CASSLEGGRSIQYF	TGTGCCAGTAGCTTAGAAGGGGGAAGGAGCATTCAGTACTTC
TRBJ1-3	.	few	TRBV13	CASSSFGDVRELGNTIYF	TGTGCCAGCAGCTCATTCGGCGACGTCCGGGAACTTGGAAACACCATATATTTT
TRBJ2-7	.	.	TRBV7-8	CASSLFRGASYEQYF	TGTGCCAGCAGCTTATTCCGGGGAGCGTCCTACGAGCAGTACTTC
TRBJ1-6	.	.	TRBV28	CASRSYTGSAYNSPLHF	TGTGCCAGCCGTTCCTACACAGGGAGCGCCTATAATTCACCCCTCCACTTT
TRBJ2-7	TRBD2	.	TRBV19	CASSRTAGGPYEQYF	TGTGCCAGTAGTAGAACGGCGGGGGGGCCCTACGAGCAGTACTTC
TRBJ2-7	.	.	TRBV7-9	CSSEVRSYEQYF	TGTTCCAGCGAGGTGCGCTCCTACGAGCAGTACTTC
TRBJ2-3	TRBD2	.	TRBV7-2	CASSLVGTSGGHLTTQYF	TGTGCCAGCAGCTTAGTCGGGACTAGCGGGGGCCACTTGACTACGCAGTATTTT
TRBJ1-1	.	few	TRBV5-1	CASSLVDRGMGTEAFF	TGCGCCAGCAGCTTGGTGGATAGGGGGATGGGCACTGAAGCTTTCTTT
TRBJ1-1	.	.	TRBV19	CASSIGRGNTEAFF	TGTGCCAGTAGTATCGGGCGGGGGAACACTGAAGCTTTCTTT
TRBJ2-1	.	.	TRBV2	CASSEDGITYNEQFF	TGTGCCAGCAGCGAGGACGGGATAACCTACAATGAGCAGTTCTTC
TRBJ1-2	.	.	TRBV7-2	CASSLVAEDYGYTF	TGTGCCAGCAGCTTAGTAGCAGAGGACTATGGCTACACCTTC
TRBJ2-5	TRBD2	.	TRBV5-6	CASQRTSGKGETQYF	TGTGCCAGCCAGAGGACTAGCGGCAAGGGGGAGACCCAGTACTTC
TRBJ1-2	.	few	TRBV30	CAWSAGMKGYTF	TGTGCCTGGAGTGCAGGGATGAAGGGCTACACCTTC
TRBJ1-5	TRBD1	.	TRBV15	CATSREQGWNQPQHF	TGTGCCACCAGCAGAGAACAGGGGTGGAATCAGCCCCAGCATTTT
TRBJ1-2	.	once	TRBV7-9	CASSPSNLYYGYTF	TGTGCCAGCAGCCCAAGCAACTTATATTATGGCTACACCTTC
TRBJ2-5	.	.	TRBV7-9	CASSPSRGGETQYF	TGTGCCAGCAGCCCCTCACGAGGTGGGGAGACCCAGTACTTC
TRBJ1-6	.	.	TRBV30	CAWSSGSPLHF	TGTGCCTGGTCCTCCGGTTCACCCCTCCACTTT
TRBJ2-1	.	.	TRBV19	CASSIGTRGEQFF	TGTGCCAGTAGTATAGGTACTAGAGGTGAGCAGTTCTTC
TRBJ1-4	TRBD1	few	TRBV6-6	CASSYLTGTNEKLFF	TGTGCCAGCAGTTACTTGACAGGGACTAATGAAAAACTGTTTTTT
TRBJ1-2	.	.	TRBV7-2	CASSLDIAGDPNYGYTF	TGTGCCAGCAGCTTAGATATCGCGGGGGATCCTAACTATGGCTACACCTTC
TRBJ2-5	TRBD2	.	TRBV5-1	CASSLGGPGGQETQYF	TGCGCCAGCAGCTTGGGCGGACCGGGAGGCCAAGAGACCCAGTACTTC
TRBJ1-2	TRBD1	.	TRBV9	CASSVAVVDRGAYGYTF	TGTGCCAGCAGCGTAGCGGTCGTGGACAGGGGGGCCTATGGCTACACCTTC
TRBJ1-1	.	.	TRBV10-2	CASSLTVQGNTEAFF	TGCGCCAGCAGCCTGACGGTGCAGGGGAACACTGAAGCTTTCTTT
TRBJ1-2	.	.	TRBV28	CASSLSGITNYGYTF	TGTGCCAGCAGTTTATCAGGGATCACCAACTATGGCTACACCTTC
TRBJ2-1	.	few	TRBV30	CAWRRDRFSYNEQFF	TGTGCCTGGAGGCGTGACAGGTTCTCCTACAATGAGCAGTTCTTC
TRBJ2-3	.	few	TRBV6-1	CASSEGGDTDTQYF	TGTGCCAGCAGTGAAGGCGGGGACACAGATACGCAGTATTTT
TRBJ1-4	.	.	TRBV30	CAWSVGAQTNEKLFF	TGTGCCTGGAGTGTAGGGGCGCAGACTAATGAAAAACTGTTTTTT
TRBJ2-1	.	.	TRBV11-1	CASSLQTIPQSEQFF	TGTGCCAGCAGCTTACAGACTATACCCCAATCCGAGCAGTTCTTC
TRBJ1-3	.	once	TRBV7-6	CASSLSGTGNTIYF	TGTGCCAGCAGCTTATCGGGTACCGGAAACACCATATATTTT
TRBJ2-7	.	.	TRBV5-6	CASTRTVSYEQYF	TGTGCCAGCACCAGGACAGTGTCCTACGAGCAGTACTTC
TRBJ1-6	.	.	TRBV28	CASSLVQGRDSPLHF	TGTGCCAGCAGTTTAGTCCAGGGCAGGGATTCACCCCTCCACTTT
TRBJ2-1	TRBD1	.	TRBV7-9	CASSDSFSRGIYNEQFF	TGTGCCAGCAGCGACTCCTTCTCCAGGGGGATTTACAATGAGCAGTTCTTC